These 22 T cell receptor beta chains share one sample of origin, sequenced in a study of siplizumab effects on memory and regulatory T cells. Only in-frame clones appear in the TCRdb table, and some are missing; sequencing was by immunoSEQ multiplex PCR. In the table there are over 85,000 clones, roughly 90% of which are singletons. Sequenced sample: CD4+ T cells sorted from blood. Receptors were obtained from a human donor in good health.

The CDR3 nucleotides are TGTGCCAGCAGACCTGTGACAGGGCTGGCGGATACGCAGTATTTT. Its translation: CASRPVTGLADTQYF. V usage is TRBV25-1 and J usage is TRBJ2-3; 7 bases fit TRBD1. CDR3 size: 15 residues. Germline V CDR1 and CDR2: MGHDK, SYGVNS. Germline trimming cut 6 bases from V and 6 bases from J; bases unmatched to any gene: 12.

The V and J genes are TRBV27 and TRBJ2-2, with D unclear. The ends were cut back, 4 bases at V and 3 bases at J, with 9 bases in the middle. The CDR3 runs to 14 residues. CDR1 is MNHEY, CDR2 SMNVEV, per germline (reference sequence). CDR3 sequence: CASSSWAHTGELFF. CDR3 nucleotide sequence: TGTGCCAGCAGTTCCTGGGCCCACACCGGGGAGCTGTTTTTT.

The V and J genes are TRBV5-5 and TRBJ2-5; D remains unclear. Germline CDR1 and CDR2: SGHKS and YYEKEE (reference sequence). V dropped 2 bases and J dropped 5 bases, with 4 bases sitting between them. The CDR3 runs to 11 residues. CDR3 DNA: TGTGCCAGCAGCTTTGAGGAGACCCAGTACTTC. Protein: CASSFEETQYF.

This chain connects TRBV6-6 to TRBJ2-3, with D possibly matching TRBD1 (5 bases). The CDR3 has 16 amino acids. V lost 6 bases, J lost 2 bases, and 18 bases lay in between. Germline assignment: CDR1 MNHNY and CDR2 SVGAGI (reference sequence). The CDR3, as DNA: TGTGCCAGCAGGACACAGGTCACTGGTGTCACAGATACGCAGTATTTT. Translation gives CASRTQVTGVTDTQYF.

This chain connects TRBV6-1 to TRBJ1-1; possibly TRBD1 for D (6 bases). This CDR3 is 11 amino acids long. The ends were cut back, 7 bases at V and 11 bases at J, with 14 bases in the middle. The germline CDR1 and CDR2 sequences are MNHNS and SASEGT. The CDR3 loop reads CASIPDRTAFF. In DNA form, the CDR3 reads TGTGCCAGCATTCCCGACAGGACGGCTTTCTTT.

The chain recombines TRBV28 with TRBJ2-6; TRBD2 agrees at 9 bases. Per the germline V gene, CDR1 is MDHEN and CDR2 is SYDVKM. CDR3 length: 17 residues. V lost 4 bases and J lost 0; bases outside the gene matches: 4. CDR3: CASSSSGKRSGANVLTF. The CDR3 nucleotides read TGTGCCAGCAGTTCTAGCGGGAAGCGCTCTGGGGCCAACGTCCTGACTTTC. Full variable domain (outside the CDR3, taken from reference TRBV28 and TRBJ2-6): DVKVTQSSRYLVKRTGEKVFLECVQDMDHENMFWYRQDPGLGLRLIYFSYDVKMKEKGDIPEGYSVSREKKERFSLILESASTNQTSMYLCASSSSGKRSGANVLTFGAGSRLTVL.

Here the CDR3 DNA reads TGCGCCAGCAGCCACGTATTACAGAGGGGGCGGGGAGGGGAGCAGTACTTC. It encodes CASSHVLQRGRGGEQYF. This chain connects TRBV4-1 to TRBJ2-7, with D perhaps TRBD1 or TRBD2 (7 bases each). The CDR3 consists of 17 residues. Germline V gives CDR1 MGHRA, CDR2 YSYEKL. V shed 3 bases and J shed 7 bases, with 25 bases lying between them.

The chain has TRBV7-9 and TRBJ1-4; TRBD1 matches 7 bases. This CDR3 is built from 14 residues. Unmatched junction bases numbered 3, after V lost 3 bases and J lost 5 bases. The germline gives CDR1 SEHNR, CDR2 FQNEAQ (reference sequence). The CDR3 loop reads CASSFRGVNEKLFF. The CDR3 bases are TGTGCCAGCAGCTTCAGGGGGGTAAATGAAAAACTGTTTTTT.

V is TRBV18 and J is TRBJ2-7; 8 nucleotides line up with TRBD1. The CDR3 loop spans 14 amino acids. Germline loops: CDR1 KGHSH, CDR2 LQKENI. Germline trimming cut 3 bases from V and 3 bases from J; bases unmatched to any gene: 4. The CDR3 is CASSPDRAYYEQYF. Here the CDR3 DNA reads TGTGCCAGCTCACCGGACAGGGCTTACTACGAGCAGTACTTC.

The V and J genes are TRBV4-2 and TRBJ2-7; 11 nucleotides match TRBD2. Trimming took 3 bases from V and 7 from J; bases not matched to a gene: 11. Germline CDR1 LGHNA, CDR2 YNFKEQ. This CDR3 spans 16 amino acids. CDR3 coding DNA: TGTGCCAGCAGCCAGGTTAGCGGGAGGGCCGTTCTAGAGCAGTACTTC. This gives the protein CASSQVSGRAVLEQYF.

The rearrangement links TRBV7-8 to TRBJ2-3, with TRBD2 as a possible D gene (5 bases). Between the trimmed V and J ends, which lost 4 bases and 3 bases, there was a span of 20 bases. Germline values: CDR1 SGHVS, CDR2 FQNEAQ. The CDR3 length is 17 residues. The CDR3 protein is CASSSLGVRLRTDTQYF. CDR3 bases: TGTGCCAGCAGCTCCCTCGGGGTGAGATTGAGAACAGATACGCAGTATTTT. The whole variable domain, filled in from reference TRBV7-8 and TRBJ2-3, reads GAGVSQSPRYKVAKRGQDVALRCDPISGHVSLFWYQQALGQGPEFLTYFQNEAQLDKSGLPSDRFFAERPEGSVSTLKIQRTQQEDSAVYLCASSSLGVRLRTDTQYFGPGTRLTVL.

The gene calls are TRBV21-1 and TRBJ2-7; the tabulated D call, TRBD2, remains unverified against the DNA. TRBV21-1 is termed a pseudogene. The CDR3 has 16 amino acids. The CDR3 sequence: CASSKARGRASYEQYF. The CDR3 coding sequence is TGTGCCAGCAGCAAAGCTCGCGGGAGGGCATCCTACGAGCAGTACTTC.

The rearrangement uses TRBV9 and TRBJ2-7; D may correspond to TRBD1 or TRBD2 (5 bases each). The CDR3 runs to 15 residues. The germline V gene has CDR1 SGDLS and CDR2 YYNGEE. V was clipped by 0 bases and J by 2 bases, with 12 bases between them. Here the CDR3 reads CASSVGGSTTYEQYF. Written as DNA, the CDR3 is TGTGCCAGCAGCGTAGGGGGGAGTACTACCTACGAGCAGTACTTC.

The CDR3 here is CASRTGLTYEQYF. The CDR3, as DNA: TGTGCCAGCAGGACAGGCCTTACCTACGAGCAGTACTTC. The chain is built from TRBV6-1 and TRBJ2-7; a possible D gene is TRBD1 (6 bases). The V end lost 6 bases, the J end lost 2 bases, and 11 bases lay between the germline ends. The germline CDR1 and CDR2 sequences are MNHNS and SASEGT. The CDR3 sequence is 13 residues long.

For this clone: At one boundary the junction diverges from the germline segment, which might be a read error. Other DNA sequences of this sample code for an identical CDR3. The CDR3 coding sequence is TGTGCCACCCTGAGAGTCGCGGGACAGGGATCGGGGACTGAAGCCTTCTTT. Protein: CATLRVAGQGSGTEAFF. The chain couples TRBV10-3 to TRBJ1-1; 9 nucleotides match TRBD1. This CDR3 spans 17 amino acids. Germline V gene sequence: CDR1 ENHRY, CDR2 SYGVKD.

CDR3: CASSYVVVGLYGYTF. CDR3 DNA: TGTGCCAGCAGTTATGTAGTAGTGGGTTTGTATGGCTACACCTTC. V usage is TRBV28 and J usage is TRBJ1-2; D is uncertain. Trimming stripped 4 bases from V and 5 bases from J, with 17 bases between. This CDR3 is 15 amino acids long. Germline CDR1 is MDHEN and CDR2 is SYDVKM.

In its sample, this clone was seen once. This rearrangement joins TRBV30 to TRBJ1-3, with a possible D match to TRBD1 (5 bases). The length of the CDR3 is 18 residues. Germline V CDR1 and CDR2: GTSNPN, SVGIG (reference sequence). The V end was cut by 0 bases, the J end by 0 bases, with 18 bases between. Written as DNA, the CDR3 is TGTGCCTGGAGTGTTCGGACACTCGCGCGCTACTCTGGAAACACCATATATTTT. Its translation: CAWSVRTLARYSGNTIYF.

The chain links TRBV5-6 to TRBJ1-3; 7 bases are shared with TRBD1. J was trimmed by 1 base and V by 4 bases; bases with no gene match: 8. Germline CDR1 reads SGHDT; CDR2 reads YYEEEE. The CDR3 totals 16 residues. The DNA of the CDR3 is TGTGCCAGCAGCCTCAAGGGACAGCCTTCTGGAAACACCATATATTTT. This encodes CASSLKGQPSGNTIYF.

The rearrangement uses TRBV19 and TRBJ2-7, with 11 bases lining up with TRBD2. CDR1 is LNHDA, CDR2 SQIVND, per germline (reference sequence). V was pared by 5 bases and J by 3 bases, with 6 bases of the junction left unmatched. CDR3 length: 15 residues. The DNA of the CDR3 is TGTGCCAGTAGTTTGGGGACTAGCGGATTCTACGAGCAGTACTTC. As protein: CASSLGTSGFYEQYF.

This clone was detected only once. The rearrangement links TRBV5-1 to TRBJ2-3, with 8 bases fitting TRBD2. V lost 0 bases and J lost 3; bases outside the gene matches: 3. The CDR3 contains 15 residues. CDR1 is SGHRS, CDR2 YFSETQ, per germline. CDR3 protein: CASSLAAGVTDTQYF. The CDR3 bases are TGCGCCAGCAGCTTGGCAGCGGGAGTGACAGATACGCAGTATTTT.

The chain combines TRBV6-1 with TRBJ2-7; TRBD1 agrees at 10 bases. CDR3 length: 16 residues. CDR1 is MNHNS and CDR2 is SASEGT in the germline V gene. Germline trimming cut 2 bases from V and 1 base from J; bases unmatched to any gene: 5. In nucleotides, the CDR3 is TGTGCCAGCAGTGAACCCGGACAGGGGGTATCCTACGAGCAGTACTTC. The encoded protein is CASSEPGQGVSYEQYF.

This clone was counted once. This chain links TRBV5-1 with TRBJ2-3, with D perhaps matching TRBD1 (6 bases). Germline assignment: CDR1 SGHRS and CDR2 YFSETQ. Trimming pared 6 bases from V and 0 bases from J, leaving 11 bases between. The CDR3 has 14 residues. DNA of the CDR3: TGCGCCAGCATCCGGGACATAAGCACAGATACGCAGTATTTT. Its protein product is CASIRDISTDTQYF.